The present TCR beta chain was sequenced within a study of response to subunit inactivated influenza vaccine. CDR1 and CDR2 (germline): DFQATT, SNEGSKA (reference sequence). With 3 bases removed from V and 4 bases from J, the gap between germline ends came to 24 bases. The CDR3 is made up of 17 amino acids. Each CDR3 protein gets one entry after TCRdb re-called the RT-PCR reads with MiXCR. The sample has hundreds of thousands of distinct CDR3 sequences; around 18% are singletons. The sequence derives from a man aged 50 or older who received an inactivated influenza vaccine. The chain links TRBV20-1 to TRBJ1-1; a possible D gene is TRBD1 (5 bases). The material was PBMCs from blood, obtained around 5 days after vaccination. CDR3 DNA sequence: TGCAGTGCTAGTCTTGGGCAGGGATGGGATTGGGGCACTGAAGCTTTCTTT. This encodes CSASLGQGWDWGTEAFF.